These T cell receptor beta chains were read from a single sample in a study of T-cell reconstitution after alpha-beta-depleted transplantation in children. Each CDR3 protein gets one entry after TCRdb re-called the PCR reads with MiXCR. The table has about 240,000 distinct CDR3 sequences, 12% seen once. The source was PBMCs from the stem cell graft donor, collected from the stem cell graft. These receptors originate from a human donor who donated a stem cell graft to a child with acute lymphoblastic leukemia. Both conserved end residues are part of each CDR3. A D gene is named only where the DNA matches it firmly. Where a row states a size, it is once, few, many or the class of an expanded clone; other rows omit it.

cdr3_nt: TGTGCCAGCAGCTTAAGGGGCGCGAACACCGGGGAGCTGTTTTTT
cdr3_aa: CASSLRGANTGELFF
j_call: TRBJ2-2
v_call: TRBV7-2
clone_size: many
d_call: .

cdr3_nt: TGTGCCAGCAGCCCCTCGGGCCAAAGGGGTAACGAGCAGTACTTC
cdr3_aa: CASSPSGQRGNEQYF
j_call: TRBJ2-7
v_call: TRBV7-7
clone_size: many
d_call: .

cdr3_nt: TGCGCCAGCAGCGTTCAGGGTGAGCAGTTCTTC
cdr3_aa: CASSVQGEQFF
j_call: TRBJ2-1
v_call: TRBV5-1
clone_size: few
d_call: .

cdr3_nt: TGCGCCAGCAGCTTGGTGGGACCCACTGAAGCTTTCTTT
cdr3_aa: CASSLVGPTEAFF
j_call: TRBJ1-1
v_call: TRBV5-1
clone_size: .
d_call: .

cdr3_nt: TGTGCCAGCAGCGTAGAGGTAGGGAAAAACGAGCAGTACTTC
cdr3_aa: CASSVEVGKNEQYF
j_call: TRBJ2-7
v_call: TRBV9
clone_size: many
d_call: .

cdr3_nt: TGTGCCATCAGTGAGGGATCACTTAACTATGGCTACACCTTC
cdr3_aa: CAISEGSLNYGYTF
j_call: TRBJ1-2
v_call: TRBV10-3
clone_size: many
d_call: .

cdr3_nt: TGTGCCAGTTCACAGAGCCGGGCGTGGGAGCAGTACTTC
cdr3_aa: CASSQSRAWEQYF
j_call: TRBJ2-7
v_call: TRBV19
clone_size: many
d_call: .

cdr3_nt: TGTGCCAGCAGCTTGGGCCGCCGCTACGAGCAGTACTTC
cdr3_aa: CASSLGRRYEQYF
j_call: TRBJ2-7
v_call: TRBV13
clone_size: once
d_call: .

cdr3_nt: TGTGCCAGCAGCCTACGGCACTCTGGGGCCAACGTCCTGACTTTC
cdr3_aa: CASSLRHSGANVLTF
j_call: TRBJ2-6
v_call: TRBV12-3/TRBV12-4
clone_size: .
d_call: .

cdr3_nt: TGTGCCATGGGCGCCGGGGTGCATGGGACTCTGTACTTC
cdr3_aa: CAMGAGVHGTLYF
j_call: TRBJ2-4
v_call: TRBV7-9
clone_size: .
d_call: .

cdr3_nt: TGTGCCTGGAGGGGACAGGGACGTTTCGCTGAAGCTTTCTTT
cdr3_aa: CAWRGQGRFAEAFF
j_call: TRBJ1-1
v_call: TRBV30
clone_size: many
d_call: TRBD1

cdr3_nt: TGTGCCAGCAGTAATACCGGGACAGGAATTGGAAATCAGCCCCAGCATTTT
cdr3_aa: CASSNTGTGIGNQPQHF
j_call: TRBJ1-5
v_call: TRBV12-3/TRBV12-4
clone_size: many
d_call: TRBD1

cdr3_nt: TGTGCCAGCAGCCAAGTAGTGAATCAGCCCCAGCATTTT
cdr3_aa: CASSQVVNQPQHF
j_call: TRBJ1-5
v_call: TRBV3-1
clone_size: many
d_call: .

cdr3_nt: TGCAGTGCCAAACAGGGGCGCTCCGAGCAGTACTTC
cdr3_aa: CSAKQGRSEQYF
j_call: TRBJ2-7
v_call: TRBV20-1
clone_size: many
d_call: TRBD1

cdr3_nt: TGTGCCTGGAGTTCCGGACAGGGTAGCAATCAGCCCCAGCATTTT
cdr3_aa: CAWSSGQGSNQPQHF
j_call: TRBJ1-5
v_call: TRBV30
clone_size: .
d_call: TRBD1

cdr3_nt: TGCGCCAGCAGCCAACCGGGACTCCAGAACACTGAAGCTTTCTTT
cdr3_aa: CASSQPGLQNTEAFF
j_call: TRBJ1-1
v_call: TRBV4-1
clone_size: few
d_call: .

cdr3_nt: TGTGCCAGCAGTTACGAGGGGTACGGGGCCAACGTCCTGACTTTC
cdr3_aa: CASSYEGYGANVLTF
j_call: TRBJ2-6
v_call: TRBV6-5
clone_size: many
d_call: .

cdr3_nt: TGCAGCGTTGTTTTTCCAACCGGGTATGAGCAGTTCTTC
cdr3_aa: CSVVFPTGYEQFF
j_call: TRBJ2-1
v_call: TRBV29-1
clone_size: many
d_call: .